This T cell receptor beta chain was identified during a study of blood T cells in healthy people across ages. Study-level findings and limits: Across the age range, TCR beta diversity per million T cells fell in a roughly linear way.

The CDR3 extends over 14 amino acids. CDR1 is MNHEY, CDR2 SVGEGT, per germline. V lost 2 bases and J lost 6, with 14 bases in between. This clonotype was observed at least ten times. Its target is not known. Sample-barcoded 5' priming and a J-beta primer mix drove a second PCR of roughly 7 to 11 cycles. TCRdb re-derived calls from the 5' RACE reads in MiXCR, one entry per CDR3 protein. Of some 900,000 distinct CDR3 sequences in the sample, 29% were seen once. The V call is TRBV6-2 or TRBV6-3, the J call TRBJ2-7; possible D gene TRBD2, 6 bases. The sample was blood. The receptor's source is an elderly woman in good health. Here the CDR3 DNA reads TGTGCCAGCAGTTACGGACTACCTTCGGTCGAGCAGTACTTC. Its protein product is CASSYGLPSVEQYF.